This T cell receptor (beta chain) was captured by sequencing in a study of blood T cell repertoires in COVID-19. Study-level background: T cells, B-cell-depleted T cells, or PBMCs supplied cDNA or gDNA.

V shed 9 bases, J shed 8 bases, and the junction held 16 bases outside the gene matches. The CDR3 extends over 15 amino acids. Germline V lookup: CDR1 MDHEN, CDR2 SYDVKM. The protocol was immunoSEQ multiplex PCR, while the TCRdb copy is restricted to in-frame clones and leaves out a portion. This table holds over 200,000 clones, 84% found once. The source of this sequence is a woman between 40 and 55 years old who had recovered from COVID-19. The chain combines TRBV28 with TRBJ1-2, with 9 bases that match TRBD1. Sample: PBMCs or T cells enriched from blood (not recorded which). The CDR3 coding sequence is TGTGCCAGTAAAAACAGGGGGCCGCCCCTTCGAGGCTACACCTTC. It specifies CASKNRGPPLRGYTF.